This TCR beta chain was captured in a study of T cell changes during pregnancy in multiple sclerosis. Data came from immunoSEQ multiplex PCR; TCRdb stores just in-frame clones and leaves some out. The table shows tens of thousands of clones, with approximately 92% occurring only once. The receptor's source is a female donor in good health, enrolled as a control in a pregnancy study. This specimen consisted of peripheral blood, obtained in the third trimester of pregnancy.

In DNA form, the CDR3 reads TGTGCCAGCTTGTCTAGTACCTGGCAAGCTTTCTTT. Protein: CASLSSTWQAFF. The V and J genes are TRBV28 and TRBJ1-1; D not resolved. This CDR3 spans 12 amino acids. V was clipped by 8 bases and J by 9 bases, with 16 bases between them. Germline CDR1 MDHEN, CDR2 SYDVKM.